The rows below give T cell receptor beta chains drawn from one sample of a study of human T cells and chemical hapten exposure. TCRdb re-called the RACE reads through MiXCR, storing one row per CDR3 protein. The sample lists 95,000 to 150,000 distinct CDR3 sequences, approximately 13% occurring once. Sequenced material: whole blood, taken in connection with sensitization to the hapten diphenylcyclopropenone (DPC). The source is a woman under 30 with alopecia areata. Some clones in this sample may be carry-over from other donors' samples. Both conserved end residues are part of each CDR3. A D gene is named only where the DNA matches it firmly. Not all rows give a size; the values are once, few, many and, for expanded clones, a class.

abundance: many
d_gene: -
v_gene: TRBV7-2
j_gene: TRBJ1-2
CDR3aa: CASSSTAGHPNHRGYTF
CDR3nt: TGTGCCAGCAGCTCAACCGCTGGACACCCCAATCACCGAGGCTACACCTTC

abundance: few
d_gene: -
v_gene: TRBV20-1
j_gene: TRBJ2-4
CDR3aa: CSARGGPKNIQYF
CDR3nt: TGCAGTGCTAGAGGGGGCCCCAAAAACATTCAGTACTTC

abundance: few
d_gene: -
v_gene: TRBV2
j_gene: TRBJ2-1
CDR3aa: CASSEVQGCEQFF
CDR3nt: TGTGCCAGCAGTGAAGTACAGGGATGTGAGCAGTTCTTC

abundance: few
d_gene: TRBD1
v_gene: TRBV20-1
j_gene: TRBJ2-3
CDR3aa: CSAGTGTASTDTQYF
CDR3nt: TGCAGTGCTGGAACCGGGACAGCTAGCACAGATACGCAGTATTTT

abundance: many
d_gene: TRBD1
v_gene: TRBV20-1
j_gene: TRBJ2-2
CDR3aa: CSASQGATGELFF
CDR3nt: TGCAGTGCTAGCCAGGGGGCCACCGGGGAGCTGTTTTTT

abundance: many
d_gene: TRBD1
v_gene: TRBV7-2
j_gene: TRBJ1-3
CDR3aa: CASSSSPGQGRNTIYF
CDR3nt: TGTGCCAGCAGCTCCAGCCCCGGACAGGGGAGAAACACCATATATTTT

abundance: many
d_gene: -
v_gene: TRBV3-1
j_gene: TRBJ1-1
CDR3aa: CASSRRWGEATEAFF
CDR3nt: TGTGCCAGCAGCCGCAGGTGGGGAGAGGCCACTGAAGCTTTCTTT

abundance: -
d_gene: TRBD1
v_gene: TRBV12-5
j_gene: TRBJ1-1
CDR3aa: CASGRQGSDTEAFF
CDR3nt: TGTGCTAGTGGTCGACAGGGCTCGGATACTGAAGCTTTCTTT

abundance: -
d_gene: -
v_gene: TRBV6-5
j_gene: TRBJ1-1
CDR3aa: CASSRGKWGTEAFF
CDR3nt: TGTGCCAGCAGTCGGGGGAAATGGGGCACTGAAGCTTTCTTT

abundance: -
d_gene: -
v_gene: TRBV7-2
j_gene: TRBJ2-7
CDR3aa: CANSFGPGEQYF
CDR3nt: -

abundance: few
d_gene: -
v_gene: TRBV27
j_gene: TRBJ2-7
CDR3aa: CASSFAGKTYEQYF
CDR3nt: TGTGCCAGCAGTTTTGCGGGGAAGACCTACGAGCAGTACTTC

abundance: few
d_gene: TRBD2
v_gene: TRBV20-1
j_gene: TRBJ2-3
CDR3aa: CSASDRGLAGGPPQDTQYF
CDR3nt: TGCAGTGCTAGCGACCGGGGACTAGCGGGGGGCCCACCCCAAGATACGCAGTATTTT

abundance: many
d_gene: -
v_gene: TRBV6-2/TRBV6-3
j_gene: TRBJ1-2
CDR3aa: CASSQAVNPVYGYTF
CDR3nt: TGTGCCAGCAGCCAAGCCGTGAACCCCGTCTATGGCTACACCTTC

abundance: few
d_gene: -
v_gene: TRBV14
j_gene: TRBJ2-1
CDR3aa: CASSQDLGPVEQFF
CDR3nt: TGTGCCAGCAGCCAAGATTTGGGGCCAGTTGAGCAGTTCTTC

abundance: -
d_gene: TRBD1
v_gene: TRBV10-3
j_gene: TRBJ1-3
CDR3aa: CAISGPGTGPGNTIYF
CDR3nt: TGTGCCATCAGTGGCCCAGGGACAGGGCCTGGAAACACCATATATTTT

abundance: few
d_gene: TRBD2
v_gene: TRBV24-1
j_gene: TRBJ2-3
CDR3aa: CATSPSSGVVQYF
CDR3nt: TGTGCCACCTCCCCGAGTAGCGGGGTGGTGCAGTATTTT

abundance: -
d_gene: TRBD1
v_gene: TRBV6-6
j_gene: TRBJ1-1
CDR3aa: CASSRGQGAPMNTEAFF
CDR3nt: TGTGCCAGCAGTAGGGGACAGGGAGCCCCTATGAACACTGAAGCTTTCTTT

abundance: many
d_gene: -
v_gene: TRBV25-1
j_gene: TRBJ2-2
CDR3aa: CASSDARMNTGELFF
CDR3nt: TGTGCCAGCAGTGATGCACGGATGAACACCGGGGAGCTGTTTTTT

abundance: few
d_gene: -
v_gene: TRBV3-1
j_gene: TRBJ2-2
CDR3aa: CASSQGRANTGELFF
CDR3nt: TGTGCCAGCAGCCAGGGCAGGGCGAACACCGGGGAGCTGTTTTTT

abundance: -
d_gene: TRBD1
v_gene: TRBV6-5
j_gene: TRBJ1-5
CDR3aa: CASREQGNSNQPQHF
CDR3nt: TGTGCCAGCAGGGAACAGGGGAATAGCAATCAGCCCCAGCATTTT

abundance: -
d_gene: -
v_gene: TRBV20-1
j_gene: TRBJ2-7
CDR3aa: CSASVGASEQYF
CDR3nt: TGCAGTGCTAGTGTAGGGGCCAGCGAGCAGTACTTC

abundance: -
d_gene: -
v_gene: TRBV21-1
j_gene: TRBJ2-7
CDR3aa: CASSTRRTGRIYEQYF
CDR3nt: TGTGCCAGCAGCACCCGACGGACAGGGAGGATCTACGAGCAGTACTTC

abundance: many
d_gene: -
v_gene: TRBV7-9
j_gene: TRBJ2-7
CDR3aa: CASSLSTPQEQYF
CDR3nt: TGTGCCAGCAGCTTAAGTACTCCCCAGGAGCAGTACTTC

abundance: few
d_gene: TRBD1
v_gene: TRBV20-1
j_gene: TRBJ2-5
CDR3aa: CSAPTGGGFGTQYF
CDR3nt: TGCAGTGCTCCGACAGGGGGAGGTTTTGGGACCCAGTACTTC

abundance: few
d_gene: -
v_gene: TRBV11-2
j_gene: TRBJ1-4
CDR3aa: CASSFRGVTTNEKLFF
CDR3nt: TGTGCCAGCAGCTTTCGAGGCGTAACAACTAATGAAAAACTGTTTTTT